The T cell receptor (beta chain) under discussion was sequenced for a study of blood T cell repertoires in COVID-19. The wider study: The samples span acute and convalescent COVID-19 from the United States, Italy and Spain. PBMCs, B-cell-depleted T cells, or T cells provided the cDNA or gDNA that made up the material.

This clone is a singleton in its sample. How the authors handled the data: The assay estimated nucleated cells by amplifying reference gene primers. Repertoires were generated with immunoSEQ multiplex PCR, while TCRdb's copy carries only in-frame clones and drops some. The V and J calls and clone size were taken over from that table, and D and trimming were inferred from the DNA. This sample carries approximately 91,000 clones, about 85% of them seen once, and the ten largest clones take about 5%. The ends lost 0 bases at V and 4 bases at J; junction bases unmatched: 12. CDR3 length equals 18 residues. Germline V gives CDR1 SGHDT, CDR2 YYEEEE.

The source of this sequence is a man between 65 and 85 years old with acute or convalescent COVID-19. Sequencing was carried out using peripheral blood. The chain combines TRBV5-6 with TRBJ2-3; 9 bases align to TRBD2. In nucleotides, the CDR3 is TGTGCCAGCAGCTTGGCGGTAGGCGGGGGGGCCCCCGCAGATACGCAGTATTTT. Its protein product is CASSLAVGGGAPADTQYF.